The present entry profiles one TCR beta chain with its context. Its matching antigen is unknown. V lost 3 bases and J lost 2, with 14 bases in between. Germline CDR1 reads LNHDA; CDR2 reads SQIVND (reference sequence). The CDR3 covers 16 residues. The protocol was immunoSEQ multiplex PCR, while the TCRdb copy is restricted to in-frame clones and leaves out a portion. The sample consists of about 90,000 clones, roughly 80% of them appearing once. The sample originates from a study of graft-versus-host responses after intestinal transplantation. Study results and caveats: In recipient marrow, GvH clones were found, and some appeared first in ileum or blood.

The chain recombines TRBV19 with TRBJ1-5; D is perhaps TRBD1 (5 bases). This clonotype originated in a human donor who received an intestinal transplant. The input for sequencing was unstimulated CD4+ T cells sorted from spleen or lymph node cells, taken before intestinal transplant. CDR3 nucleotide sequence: TGTGCCAGTAGTATTTCCCGACAGACCCGCAATCAGCCCCAGCATTTT. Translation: CASSISRQTRNQPQHF.